This entry lists 20 T cell receptor beta chains sequenced from one sample in a study of blood T cell repertoires in COVID-19. Measured with immunoSEQ multiplex PCR; TCRdb has only the in-frame clones, and not every one. The sample records 150,000 to 200,000 clones, roughly 80% being singletons. Sequencing input: peripheral blood. The receptors stem from a woman aged 70 to 79 with COVID-19, enrolled during active disease.

Remarks on this clone: The junction departs from the called germline gene at one end, perhaps through a read error. The V and J genes are TRBV5-1 and TRBJ2-3, with TRBD2 matching 7 bases. The length of the CDR3 is 15 residues. Looked up from germline, CDR1 is SGHRS and CDR2 is YFSETQ. The CDR3: CASSLGGLSRDTQYF. In nucleotides, the CDR3 is TGCGCCAGCAGCTTGGGGGGACTAAGCAGAGATACGCAGTATTTT.

The chain is built from TRBV4-1 and TRBJ2-7; TRBD2 matches at 9 bases. This CDR3 region has 13 residues. CDR1 MGHRA and CDR2 YSYEKL come from the germline V gene. J lost 11 bases, V lost 4 bases, and 9 bases had no gene match. The CDR3 nucleotides read TGCGCCAGCAGCCGCCAACTAGCGGGTGGCGAGTACTTC. This sequence encodes CASSRQLAGGEYF.

The genes are TRBV10-2 and TRBJ2-2; D not certain. V was clipped by 6 bases and J by 4 bases, with 6 bases between them. Per germline, CDR1 WSHSY and CDR2 SAAADI. This CDR3 has 12 residues. The chain's CDR3 is CASSTITGELFF. The CDR3 DNA sequence: TGCGCCAGCAGCACTATCACCGGGGAGCTGTTTTTT.

The chain carries TRBV29-1 and TRBJ2-1; no clear D gene. V was shortened by 4 bases and J by 7 bases, with 8 bases between the two germline ends. Germline V gives CDR1 SQVTM, CDR2 ANQGSEA. This CDR3 is built from 11 residues. The CDR3 DNA reads as TGCAGCGTTGTCCGAGGTAATGAGCAGTTCTTC. Translated: CSVVRGNEQFF.

V is TRBV6-5 and J is TRBJ1-6, with D possibly TRBD1 on 6 matching bases. V lost 5 bases, J lost 1 base, and 9 bases lay in between. Germline CDR1 is MNHEY and CDR2 is SVGAGI. This CDR3 is 15 amino acids long. The CDR3 is CASSPQGSYNSPLHF. The CDR3, as DNA: TGTGCCAGCAGTCCACAGGGATCCTATAATTCACCCCTCCACTTT.

Comments on this clone: Other nucleotide sequences from this sample produce the same CDR3. This chain uses TRBV6-5 with TRBJ1-2; 8 nucleotides align to TRBD1. This CDR3 has 13 amino acids. V lost 4 bases and J lost 5; bases outside the gene matches: 3. In germline, CDR1 is MNHEY, CDR2 SVGAGI. CDR3 sequence reads: CASSLDRGYGYTF. The CDR3 DNA follows: TGTGCCAGCAGTTTAGACAGGGGATATGGCTACACCTTC.

The J gene is TRBJ2-2, the V gene TRBV6-5; 10 positions agree with TRBD2. Germline CDR1 reads MNHEY; CDR2 reads SVGAGI. With 6 bases clipped from V and 5 bases from J, the junction kept 6 bases outside the gene matches. CDR3 length: 15 amino acids. The CDR3 spells CASRALAGVTGELFF. CDR3 sequence (DNA): TGTGCCAGCAGAGCCCTAGCGGGGGTGACCGGGGAGCTGTTTTTT.

The gene calls are TRBV5-1 and TRBJ1-4, with 8 bases lining up with TRBD1. The CDR3 has 15 amino acids. Germline V lookup: CDR1 SGHRS, CDR2 YFSETQ. Unmatched junction bases numbered 10, after V lost 4 bases and J lost 8 bases. CDR3 loop: CASSLQTGAEEKLFF. CDR3 nucleotide sequence: TGCGCCAGCAGCCTGCAGACAGGGGCAGAGGAAAAACTGTTTTTT.

CDR3 nucleotide sequence: TGTGCCACCAGTGATTCTGCACGGGGGGTCGGGGAGCTGTTTTTT. Translated, it gives CATSDSARGVGELFF. The chain is built from TRBV24-1 and TRBJ2-2, with 7 bases identical to TRBD2. CDR1 and CDR2 from the germline V gene are KGHDR and SFDVKD. The V segment lost 2 bases and the J segment 7 bases; nucleotides outside the gene matches: 6. The CDR3 is 15 amino acids.

The chain couples TRBV28 to TRBJ1-5, with TRBD1 identical over 8 bases. In germline, CDR1 is MDHEN, CDR2 SYDVKM. V dropped 8 bases and J dropped 1; count of bases not matched to a gene: 7. The CDR3 runs 15 residues. The CDR3 nucleotides read TGTGCCAGCGTGGGTCACAGGGGGAGCAATCAGCCCCAGCATTTT. This encodes CASVGHRGSNQPQHF.

The V gene is TRBV7-3, the J gene TRBJ2-2; TRBD2 matches 9 bases. V was pared by 0 bases and J by 10 bases, with 6 bases of the junction left unmatched. CDR1 SGHTA and CDR2 FQGTGA come from the germline V gene. The CDR3 sequence is 15 residues long. The CDR3 DNA reads as TGTGCCAGCAGCTTAACGCCTAGCGGGGTTTCGGAGCTGTTTTTT. Translating gives CASSLTPSGVSELFF.

The chain recombines TRBV27 with TRBJ2-7; 10 nucleotides line up with TRBD1. The trim removed 7 bases at V and 2 bases at J, leaving 8 bases unmatched. This CDR3 contains 15 residues. Germline lookup yields CDR1 MNHEY and CDR2 SMNVEV (reference sequence). This CDR3 is CASTIGQGGTYEQYF. The CDR3 DNA reads TGTGCCAGCACCATAGGACAGGGGGGCACCTACGAGCAGTACTTC.

The chain uses TRBV5-1 and TRBJ1-3; no reliable D call. Germline assignment: CDR1 SGHRS and CDR2 YFSETQ. V lost 0 bases and J 4 bases, leaving 5 bases between the germline ends. The CDR3 covers 13 residues. This CDR3 reads CASSLGRGNTIYF. The CDR3 DNA reads as TGCGCCAGCAGCTTGGGGAGGGGAAACACCATATATTTT.

For this clone: A junction end diverges from the germline sequence, so it may reflect a read error. V is TRBV7-7 and J is TRBJ2-7, with TRBD2 matching over 11 bases. The germline V gene encodes CDR1 SSHAT and CDR2 FNYEAQ (reference sequence). There are 14 residues in the CDR3. CDR3 DNA sequence: TGTGCTAGCAGCTTAGCGGGAGGGGTTTACGAGCAGTACTTC. This translates into CASSLAGGVYEQYF.

The chain carries TRBV28 and TRBJ2-3; perhaps TRBD2 as D (5 bases). Germline V gene sequence: CDR1 MDHEN, CDR2 SYDVKM. The length of the CDR3 is 14 residues. The ends were cut back, 5 bases at V and 1 base at J, with 10 bases in the middle. CDR3 protein: CASSTLVGTDTQYF. Written as DNA, the CDR3 is TGTGCCAGCAGTACACTAGTAGGCACAGATACGCAGTATTTT.

This chain connects TRBV30 to TRBJ1-1; D might be TRBD1 (6 bases). The CDR3 is 12 residues long. Trimming took 3 bases from V and 5 from J, leaving 10 bases between them. The V gene's germline CDR1 is GTSNPN and CDR2 SVGIG (reference sequence). CDR3: CAWSRQGTEAFF. In DNA form, the CDR3 reads TGTGCCTGGAGCCGCCAGGGGACTGAAGCTTTCTTT.

This chain connects TRBV30 to TRBJ1-2, with D unclear. V was shortened by 3 bases and J by 8 bases, with 16 bases between the two germline ends. CDR1 and CDR2 (germline): GTSNPN, SVGIG (reference sequence). The CDR3 contains 13 residues. CDR3 DNA sequence: TGTGCCTGGAGGGAGGACCCGTTGGGGGGCTACACCTTC. Translating gives CAWREDPLGGYTF. Full variable domain (outside the CDR3, taken from reference TRBV30 and TRBJ1-2): SQTIHQWPATLVQPVGSPLSLECTVEGTSNPNLYWYRQAAGRGLQLLFYSVGIGQISSEVPQNLSASRPQDRQFILSSKKLLLSDSGFYLCAWREDPLGGYTFGSGTRLTVV.

This chain links TRBV10-1 with TRBJ1-1; D perhaps matches TRBD1 (5 bases). The CDR3 extends over 15 amino acids. The germline V gene encodes CDR1 WNHNN and CDR2 SYGVQD (reference sequence). V lost 2 bases to trimming and J lost 1 base, with 11 bases between them. The CDR3 sequence: CASSEVGAWNTEAFF. The CDR3 nucleotides read TGCGCCAGCAGTGAGGTAGGGGCCTGGAACACTGAAGCTTTCTTT.

This clone occurred once. The chain uses TRBV5-1 and TRBJ2-2; 9 nucleotides agree with TRBD1. The CDR3 contains 15 residues. The ends lost 3 bases at V and 6 bases at J; junction bases unmatched: 6. Germline V gene lookup returns CDR1 SGHRS and CDR2 YFSETQ. CDR3 DNA: TGCGCCAGCAGCTCCGGACAGGGGCTACCCGGGGAGCTGTTTTTT. Translation: CASSSGQGLPGELFF.

The chain carries TRBV28 and TRBJ1-1; 7 bases line up with TRBD1. In germline, CDR1 is MDHEN, CDR2 SYDVKM. The trim removed 6 bases at V and 0 bases at J, leaving 13 bases unmatched. The CDR3 totals 17 residues. In nucleotides, the CDR3 is TGTGCCAGCAGCCTTCCCGGGACAGTTGTCATGAACACTGAAGCTTTCTTT. It is translated as CASSLPGTVVMNTEAFF.